The rows below give T cell receptor beta chains drawn from one sample of a study of cytomegalovirus exposure and HLA in healthy donors. Assay used: immunoSEQ multiplex PCR; TCRdb lists only in-frame clones, some missing. The table includes around 300,000 clones, about 86% detected once. Specimen: PBMCs. The receptors come from a woman aged 18-29 years in good health and CMV-seronegative. CDR3s leave out the opening cysteine and the closing phenylalanine or tryptophan. D genes are given only for firm matches.

>TRBD1|TRBV6-5|TRBJ1-2
ASTGGIGYT
>-|TRBV2|TRBJ1-1
ASRTMNTEAF
>-|TRBV6-5|TRBJ1-2
ASSPEYLGDYGYT
>-|TRBV7-2|TRBJ1-1
ASSQGGTEAF
>TRBD1|TRBV19|TRBJ2-7
ASSVDRASYEQY
>TRBD2|TRBV7-6|TRBJ2-7
ASSLGGLAVEQY
>-|TRBV27|TRBJ1-1
AIAPPGRVTEAF
>TRBD1|TRBV9|TRBJ1-2
ASSVDVGGDGYT
>TRBD2|TRBV30|TRBJ2-7
AWTSGEPYEQY
>-|TRBV6-5|TRBJ2-2
ASSYQNTGELF
>-|TRBV27|TRBJ2-1
ASTLTTAGSRFSYNEQF
>-|TRBV11-2|TRBJ1-3
ASSFLSGSRSFGNTIY
>-|TRBV28|TRBJ2-7
ASSLSPGPYEQY
>-|TRBV19|TRBJ2-7
ASSIARSREQY
>TRBD2|TRBV5-1|TRBJ2-7
ASTGGYEQY
>TRBD1|TRBV11-2|TRBJ1-2
ASSLTGGANYGYT
>TRBD2|TRBV7-6|TRBJ2-1
ASSLELAGLNEQF
>-|TRBV7-6|TRBJ2-2
ASRGRGWDSYTGELF
>TRBD2|TRBV7-7|TRBJ2-3
ASSLTSGFSTDTQY
>TRBD2|TRBV10-3|TRBJ2-4
AITFRRGTKNIQY
>-|TRBV6-5|TRBJ1-5
ASSYSQGTNQPQH
>-|TRBV4-1|TRBJ2-7
ASSQSDSFSYEQY
>-|TRBV9|TRBJ2-7
ASSVVPGSAYEQY
>TRBD1|TRBV28|TRBJ1-2
ASSFQDRDGYT